The 3 T cell receptor beta chains given below trace back to one sample, sequenced in a study of blood T cell repertoires in COVID-19. Repertoires were generated with immunoSEQ multiplex PCR, while TCRdb's copy carries only in-frame clones and drops some. Of approximately 170,000 clones detected, 65% to 90% appear once; the ten largest clones hold 7.5% to 10%. The sample consisted of peripheral blood. The source of these receptors is a man in his forties or fifties with active or convalescent COVID-19.

This chain connects TRBV2 to TRBJ1-6; a weak D match, TRBD1 (5 bases). CDR3 length equals 14 residues. Trimming took 0 bases from V and 10 from J, leaving 10 bases between them. Germline values: CDR1 SNHLY, CDR2 FYNNEI. The CDR3 reads CASSEAWQGSPLHF. Written as DNA, the CDR3 is TGTGCCAGCAGTGAAGCGTGGCAGGGATCACCCCTCCACTTT.

The chain recombines TRBV6-5 with TRBJ2-7; 11 nucleotides match TRBD2. The CDR3 sequence is 15 residues long. V was pared by 0 bases and J by 2 bases, with 0 bases of the junction left unmatched. The V gene's germline CDR1 is MNHEY and CDR2 SVGAGI. In nucleotides, the CDR3 is TGTGCCAGCAGTTACTCTAGCGGGAGGGCCTACGAGCAGTACTTC. Its translation is CASSYSSGRAYEQYF.

The V gene is TRBV25-1, the J gene TRBJ1-2; maybe TRBD1 (6 bases). Trimming pared 7 bases from V and 6 bases from J, leaving 15 bases between. Germline lookup yields CDR1 MGHDK and CDR2 SYGVNS. CDR3 size: 13 residues. CDR3 sequence (DNA): TGTGCCAGCACCCTCGGAGCAGGGGATGGCTACACCTTC. It translates to CASTLGAGDGYTF.